This T cell receptor beta chain was captured in a study of regulatory T cells in long-lasting Graves disease (dated by TCRdb to about 2021). Study-wide context: Antithyroid drugs had been taken for less than 3 months by newly diagnosed Graves' disease patients. The study was registered as a clinical trial and conducted in China. Peripheral blood TCR sequencing and RNA sequencing compared persistent Graves' disease patients with newly diagnosed Graves' disease patients. A total of roughly 33 samples underwent TCR sequencing: around 13 from persistent and around 20 from newly diagnosed Graves' disease patients.

The cysteine opens and the phenylalanine closes a CDR3 of 13 amino acids. This entry keeps only the CDR3 DNA: 39 bases, framed from base 1. CDR1 and CDR2, looked up from the germline V gene (reference sequence), are LNHDA and SQIVND. Trimming takes 5 bases from V and 1 base from J, and the germline ends sit 6 bases apart. General conclusions and limits of the study: Lower TCR Shannon entropy and fewer highly expanded clones were observed in persistent Graves' disease patients than in newly diagnosed patients, which suggested clonal expansion. Only peripheral blood was studied, because thyroid tissue, the primary lesion, was inaccessible. Only the TCR beta chain was sequenced and analyzed. As a limitation, the authors acknowledged that the small sample size may reduce accuracy. Preferential use of TRBV28, TRBJ1-2 and TRBJ2-5 was observed in persistent disease, whereas TRBV20-1 and TRBJ2-1 were favored in newly diagnosed disease. A larger number of public clonotypes was shared among persistent patients (approximately 2,500) than among newly diagnosed patients (around 890).

Receptors were amplified or captured by multiplex PCR. Sequencing was performed on an Illumina HiSeq 4000. iRepertoire HTBI primers and Arm-PCR amplification of CDR3 regions were used to construct TCR beta libraries. Before sequencing, the PCR products went through gel purification. Concerning the study's data processing: Gene usage analysis of CDR3 amino acid clonotypes relied on the roughly 64 TRBV and 15 or so TRBJ segments identified across samples. COPE and FqMerger were used to merge filtered high-quality paired reads into contigs. BLAST was used to align contigs to IMGT TRBV, TRBD and TRBJ reference genes, with CDR3 defined following IMGT. Any clonotype with a frequency above 0.1% was classified as a highly expanded clone. Shannon entropy served as the measure of repertoire diversity, while the Gini coefficient captured V-J evenness. Clonotypes shared by more than one individual were considered public. TCRdb trimmed the raw reads at Q25, called clones with MiXCR and kept productive beta chains. Rows are combined by CDR3 protein, so each entry shows the most common genes and DNA. In this record, the V and J calls reflect TCRdb's handling and not the investigators' own analysis. Here the sample has 350,000 to 550,000 distinct CDR3 sequences; about 15% occur a single time. Approximately 15% of the sample belongs to the ten largest clones.

In light of the paper, this sample's time point label describes: newly diagnosed GD, antithyroid drugs for less than 3 months. RNA was extracted from PBMCs in TRIzol for both TCR sequencing and RNA sequencing. Graves' disease was diagnosed according to American Thyroid Association guidelines. Patients were recruited from an endocrinology department in Xi'an, China. Each patient gave around 9 milliliters of peripheral blood, collected in an EDTA anticoagulant tube. PBMCs were isolated by Ficoll Paque Plus density gradient separation without further T cell sorting. RNA quality was checked with an Agilent 2100 Bioanalyzer and agarose gel, and concentration with a NanoDrop 2000. Notes on this clonotype: Its target antigen remains unknown. No per-base quality is available; no much larger clone lies one base away.

These same data were also listed under a study on T cells in Graves' hyperthyroidism and ophthalmopathy. That second report states: A patient counted as having stable Graves' hyperthyroidism if no progression to ophthalmopathy occurred over 18 months of follow-up. Hyperthyroidism patients were newly diagnosed, had a disease duration of under 2 months, and were aged 18 to 65 years. Patients with uncontrolled infections, other autoimmune diseases, pregnancy or lactation were excluded. Diagnoses were established on the basis of clinical symptoms, serum thyroxine and TRAb, thyroid ultrasound, and orbital computed tomography. For the first round of RT-PCR on the TCR CDR3, the HTBI primer set was used together with the Qiagen OneStep RT-PCR kit. Blood samples also contained most of the expanded thyroid clonotypes (frequency above 0.001), which suggests that blood repertoires may reflect thyroid immune responses. A model built on a 13 V-J signature distinguished ophthalmopathy from stable hyperthyroidism, reaching approximately 89% sensitivity and approximately 81% specificity in cross-validation and 80%/75% in testing. In validation, the model predicted progression to ophthalmopathy with around 71% sensitivity and roughly 75% specificity, a median of approximately 6.7 months before onset. To identify TCR V-J signatures that set the groups apart, the researchers used a discovery cohort of 90 to 100 patients, made up of approximately 43 with Graves' ophthalmopathy and some 58 with stable Graves' hyperthyroidism. Prospective prediction of ophthalmopathy was tested in an independent validation cohort consisting of under 20 hyperthyroidism patients and more than 15 patients who later progressed to ophthalmopathy. For training and testing, the 110 or so patients in the discovery cohort were randomly divided in a 7:3 ratio. In several Graves' hyperthyroidism patients, the study also compared T-cell repertoires from thyroid tissue with T-cell repertoires from blood. After sampling, hyperthyroidism patients received methimazole starting at 30 mg daily, and ophthalmopathy patients received high-dose intravenous methylprednisolone. The libraries were constructed in a second round of multiplex PCR and then size-selected and purified. Paired-end sequencing of the libraries was performed with 100 bp reads on an Illumina HiSeq2000. SOAPnuke was used to process the raw data, removing reads that contained adapters or uncalled bases, had a mean Phred below 15, or lacked an exact match to the constant primer or identifier. COPE v1.2.5 was used to merge the high-quality paired reads, and each unique nucleotide sequence was defined as a clonotype. MiTCR v1.1 was used to align clonotypes to the IMGT TRBV, TRBD and TRBJ reference segments. The analysis included only V-J combinations with a frequency above 0.0001, which together covered around 99% of the repertoires. The TCS score was defined as F50 (clonal expansion) divided by E x V (chaos), with BLOSUM62-based TCRdist calculated between CDR3 peptides within each V-J. Welch's t-statistics and random forest reduced some 510 V-J features to 10 to 15, which were used in a naive Bayes classifier (R e1071). No statistical method was used to set the sample size in advance, and investigators knew the group allocation. According to the paper, TCR Vbeta CDR3 sequencing was carried out on over 130 peripheral blood samples, which came from approximately 43 ophthalmopathy, about 75 hyperthyroidism and roughly 17 progressor patients.

The TCR sequence derives from a woman between 25 and 40 years old with Graves disease. Donor details come from another sample of the same person, matched by shared clones. The sequence is built from TRBV19 and TRBJ2-1; no D gene can be assigned with confidence. Sample: peripheral blood mononuclear cells (PBMCs), taken at new diagnosis, from a patient treated with antithyroid drugs. The CDR3 protein sequence reads: CASSLESYNEQFF. The bases read TGTGCCAGTAGTTTGGAGTCCTACAATGAGCAGTTCTTC. The reference TRBV19 and TRBJ2-1 proteins fill in what lies around the CDR3, so the full variable domain reads DGGITQSPKYLFRKEGQNVTLSCEQNLNHDAMYWYRQDPGQGLRLIYYSQIVNDFQKGDIAEGYSVSREKKESFPLTVTSAQKNPTAFYLCASSLESYNEQFFGPGTRLTVL.